This T cell receptor beta chain derives from a study of T cells expressing NK-cell markers. Looked up from germline, CDR1 is SGHRS and CDR2 is YFSETQ. This CDR3 is 14 amino acids long. One entry per CDR3 protein, without DNA, is what TCRdb gives after re-calling the 5' RACE reads. The ten most abundant clones cover about 18% of a sample with roughly 180,000 distinct CDR3 sequences. The sample consisted of blood T cells: a sorted CD56 or NKG2C T cell subset, CD4+ or CD8+ T cells, or bulk PBMC T cells (not recorded which). The clonotype was recovered from a woman aged 18 to 75 in good health. The gene calls are TRBV5-1 and TRBJ1-4; the TCRdb D gene call, TRBD1, has no DNA to confirm it. CDR3 amino acids: CASTGEGAWEKLFF.